Below, one T cell receptor (beta chain) is given with its context. This CDR3 is built from 13 residues. Per germline, CDR1 MNHEY and CDR2 SMNVEV (reference sequence). Trimming pared 4 bases from V and 6 bases from J, leaving 10 bases between. Produced via immunoSEQ multiplex PCR; TCRdb's table is partial and in-frame only. The sample consists of roughly 80,000 clones, about 88% of them appearing once. This entry comes from a study of technical replicates of blood from a few donors. The chain uses TRBV27 and TRBJ2-1, with D unresolved. The specimen sequenced was T cells isolated from PBMCs. The TCR comes from a human donor in good health. CDR3 loop: CASSSLGTNEQFF. The CDR3 DNA reads TGTGCCAGCAGTTCCCTCGGTACCAATGAGCAGTTCTTC.